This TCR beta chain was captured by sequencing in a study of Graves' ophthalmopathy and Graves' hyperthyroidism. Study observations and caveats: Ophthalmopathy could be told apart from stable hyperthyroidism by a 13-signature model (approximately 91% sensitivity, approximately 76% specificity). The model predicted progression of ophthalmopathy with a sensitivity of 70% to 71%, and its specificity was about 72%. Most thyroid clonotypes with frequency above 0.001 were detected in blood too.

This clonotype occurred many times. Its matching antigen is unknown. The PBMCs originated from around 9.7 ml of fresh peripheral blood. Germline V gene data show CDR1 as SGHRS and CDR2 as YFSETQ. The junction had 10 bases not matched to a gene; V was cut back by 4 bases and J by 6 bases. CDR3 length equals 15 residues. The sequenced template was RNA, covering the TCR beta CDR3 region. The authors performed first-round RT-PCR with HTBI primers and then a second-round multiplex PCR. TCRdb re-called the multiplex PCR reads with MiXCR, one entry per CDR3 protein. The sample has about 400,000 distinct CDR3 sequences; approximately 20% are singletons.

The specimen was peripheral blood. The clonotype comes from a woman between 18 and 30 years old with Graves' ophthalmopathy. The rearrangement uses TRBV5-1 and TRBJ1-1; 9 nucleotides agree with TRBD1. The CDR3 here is CASSPDRGPLAEAFF. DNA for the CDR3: TGCGCCAGCAGCCCGGACAGGGGTCCCCTCGCTGAAGCTTTCTTT.